The subject of this entry is one TCR beta chain. The table came from immunoSEQ multiplex PCR; TCRdb's copy has only in-frame clones and leaves some out. The sample yields 200,000 to 300,000 clones, 90% seen once. The sample originates from a study of cytomegalovirus exposure and HLA in healthy donors. The ends lost 2 bases at V and 5 bases at J; junction bases unmatched: 7. Germline V gives CDR1 MNHEY, CDR2 SVGAGI. This CDR3 is built from 15 residues. Sequenced: PBMCs. This clonotype originated in a woman younger than 45 in good health and CMV-seronegative. The V and J genes are TRBV6-5 and TRBJ2-7, with 9 bases fitting TRBD2. CDR3 nucleotides: TGTGCCAGCAGTTACGAGGGTAGCGGGAGCAACGAGCAGTACTTC. Its translation: CASSYEGSGSNEQYF.